This record concerns one T cell receptor (beta chain) sequence. This record belongs to a study of technical replicates of blood from a few donors. CDR3 length: 12 amino acids. The V gene lost 4 bases and the J gene lost 2 bases, with 9 bases spanning the gap. CDR1 is GTSNPN, CDR2 SVGIG, per germline (reference sequence). The data were produced by immunoSEQ multiplex PCR, yet TCRdb's version contains in-frame clones alone and is incomplete. The sample lists some 68,000 clones, roughly 92% occurring once. Sequences were obtained from T cells isolated from PBMCs. This sequence joins TRBV30 and TRBJ2-7; unclear D gene. The receptor's source is a human donor in good health. CDR3 nucleotide sequence: TGTGCCTGGACTCAGGTAACCTACGAGCAGTACTTC. It codes for CAWTQVTYEQYF. The variable domain in full, completed from reference TRBV30 and TRBJ2-7, reads SQTIHQWPATLVQPVGSPLSLECTVEGTSNPNLYWYRQAAGRGLQLLFYSVGIGQISSEVPQNLSASRPQDRQFILSSKKLLLSDSGFYLCAWTQVTYEQYFGPGTRLTVT.